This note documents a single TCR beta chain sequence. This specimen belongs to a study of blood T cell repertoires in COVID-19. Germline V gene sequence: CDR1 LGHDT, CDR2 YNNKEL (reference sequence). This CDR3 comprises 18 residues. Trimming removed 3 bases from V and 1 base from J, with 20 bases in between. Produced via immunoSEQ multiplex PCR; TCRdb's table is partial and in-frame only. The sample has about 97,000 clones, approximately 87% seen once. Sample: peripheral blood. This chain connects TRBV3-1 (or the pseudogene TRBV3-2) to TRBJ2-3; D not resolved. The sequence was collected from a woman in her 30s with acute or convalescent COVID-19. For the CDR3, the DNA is TGTGCCAGCAGCCATTATCAGACTCGCCTCTCCCGCACAGATACGCAGTATTTT. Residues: CASSHYQTRLSRTDTQYF.